The present T cell receptor (beta chain) was sequenced within a study of T-cell memory formation after mild COVID-19. Study-wide results and limits: Researchers found some responding clones in pre-infection memory, a sign that cross-reactive memory joined. Later expanders leaned toward CD4+, whereas clones contracting from day 15 to 85 were balanced CD4/CD8.

5'RACE primed from the constant segment yielded TCR alpha and TCR beta cDNA libraries bearing sample barcodes and UMIs. TCRdb analysed the 5' RACE reads with MiXCR anew, one entry per CDR3 protein. This table holds about 200,000 distinct CDR3 sequences, 9% to 10% found once. A remark on this clonotype: Its target is not known.

This CDR3 is built from 17 residues. Germline V gene data show CDR1 as DFQATT and CDR2 as SNEGSKA (reference sequence). The V and J ends lost 0 bases and 0 bases, in that order; junction bases with no gene match: 6. V is TRBV20-1 and J is TRBJ1-4; 8 nucleotides match TRBD1. This TCR was recovered from a man younger than 35 who had mild COVID-19 (a few samples of this study predate the infection). Cell type and time point are not known. The sample comprised PBMCs or a T cell subset sorted from them (not recorded which). In DNA, the CDR3 is TGCAGTGCTAGAGACTCAGGACAGGGTGCAACTAATGAAAAACTGTTTTTT. Its translation: CSARDSGQGATNEKLFF.